This T cell receptor (beta chain) derives from a study of T cell responses to AZD1222 COVID-19 vaccine. For this clone: Its antigen is not identified.

The CDR3 consists of 15 residues. V lost 5 bases to trimming and J lost 7 bases; unmatched junction nucleotides: 9. Germline V lookup: CDR1 LNHDA, CDR2 SQIVND (reference sequence). Whole-study findings and limits: Donors were mostly white British, more females; clonal diversity possibly underestimated. The study sampled repertoires only after the peak T cell response.

Sequencing used immunoSEQ multiplex PCR; TCRdb keeps in-frame clones, though not all of them. The sample includes 180,000 or so clones, 94% of them seen just once. Sample: peripheral blood, taken on day 0 of AZD1222 vaccination. The clonotype originates from an adult in good health. The chain combines TRBV19 with TRBJ1-5, with 9 bases matching TRBD1. CDR3 sequence (DNA): TGTGCCAGTAGTGTTAGACAGGGGGGCGAGCAGCCCCAGCATTTT. Its protein is CASSVRQGGEQPQHF.